The sequence of this T cell receptor beta chain was determined in a study of control samples from healthy donors and cancer patients. The CDR3 is made up of 13 amino acids. Looked up from germline, CDR1 is MDHEN and CDR2 is SYDVKM. Between the trimmed V and J ends, which lost 8 bases and 1 base, there was a span of 9 bases. TCRdb's table, derived via immunoSEQ multiplex PCR, lists solely in-frame clones and lacks some. The data show around 150,000 clones, about 90% seen once. The TCR sequence derives from a man aged 30-40 years in good health. The rearrangement links TRBV28 to TRBJ2-1, with D possibly being TRBD2 (5 bases). The source material was blood. In DNA, the CDR3 is TGTGCCAGCGGCCGGGAATCCTACAATGAGCAGTTCTTC. Protein: CASGRESYNEQFF.